The clone carrying this T cell receptor (beta chain) was seen a few times. The data derive from a study of T-cell reconstitution after alpha-beta-depleted transplantation in children. A library of TCRbeta sequences, prepared with unique molecular identifiers, was generated. Each CDR3 protein gets one entry after TCRdb re-called the PCR reads with MiXCR. The sample contains a few hundred thousand distinct CDR3 sequences, approximately 10% of which appear only once. This CDR3 region has 11 residues. The TCR sequence derives from a human donor who donated a stem cell graft to a child with acute lymphoblastic leukemia. The chain has TRBV21-1 and TRBJ2-1. TRBV21-1 is a documented pseudogene. The material sequenced was PBMCs from the stem cell graft donor, taken from the stem cell graft. Here the CDR3 reads CASSHRNEQFF. The CDR3 nucleotides are TGTGCCAGCAGCCATCGAAATGAGCAGTTCTTC.